This T cell receptor beta chain emerged from a study of T cells in Graves' hyperthyroidism and ophthalmopathy. Trimming shortened V by 5 bases and J by 2 bases, and 14 bases separated the two germline ends. The V gene's germline CDR1 is SGDLS and CDR2 YYNGEE. The CDR3 spans 14 residues. This clonotype was seen a few times. Amplified regions were TCR beta CDR3 sequences from RNA transcripts. Initially, a first-round RT-PCR of the TCR CDR3 employed the HTBI primer set. TCRdb redid the calling of the multiplex PCR reads with MiXCR, one entry per CDR3 protein. Found here are more than 300,000 distinct CDR3 sequences, about a fifth of them singletons; the top ten hold less than 45%.

The receptor's source is a man younger than 35 with Graves' ophthalmopathy. The chain recombines TRBV9 with TRBJ2-7, with D possibly being TRBD1 (5 bases). Material for sequencing was blood. As DNA, the CDR3 is TGTGCCAGCAGTCTAGGGGCGCCGACCTACGAGCAGTACTTC. The encoded protein is CASSLGAPTYEQYF.